This T cell receptor (beta chain) came from a study of blood T cell repertoires in COVID-19. Study-wide background: Some COVID-19 samples were acute and others convalescent; all came from the United States, Italy and Spain.

TCRdb keeps only in-frame clones here, not all; method: immunoSEQ multiplex PCR. The sample consists of 180,000 or so clones, around 84% of them appearing once. The specimen sequenced was peripheral blood. The sequence was collected from a woman between 65 and 79 years old with COVID-19, enrolled during active disease.

This CDR3 reads CASSRTGGGPYEQYF. DNA of the CDR3: TGTGCCAGCAGCCGGACAGGGGGCGGACCCTACGAGCAGTACTTC. V and J are TRBV7-2 and TRBJ2-7, with 11 bases aligning to TRBD1. J lost 2 bases, V lost 5 bases, and 5 bases had no gene match. The CDR3 runs 15 residues. CDR1 SGHTA and CDR2 FQGNSA come from the germline V gene.